The TCR beta chain described here comes from a study of T-cell reconstitution after alpha-beta-depleted transplantation in children (dated by TCRdb to 2016 to 2017). Notes on the research overall: Using TCR repertoire profiling, the study followed T-cell immune reconstitution in a quantitative way in children after TCRalphabeta/CD19-depleted allogeneic hematopoietic cell transplantation.

The investigation overall reported the following: In some patients, high TCRbeta diversity at day 60 was attributed to recipient T cells and intrathymic progenitors that had survived conditioning. Hyperexpanded clone frequencies declined over subsequent months; after one year, T-cell counts and TCRbeta diversity were mostly attributed to newly produced T cells. The apparently early recovery of alphabetaT-cell counts about two months after transplant reportedly depended on only several hundred rapidly expanded clones that came from non-depleted graft cells.

After removal of 0 bases from V and 9 bases from J, the junction retains 7 bases not matched to a gene. In the germline V gene, CDR1 corresponds to SGHRS and CDR2 to YFSETQ. The CDR3 has 15 amino acids, counting the end cysteine and phenylalanine. Kept here is only the CDR3 DNA, which spans 45 bases and is read in frame from base 1. Library preparation used PCR. The sample was run on an Illumina HiSeq 2500. Molecular barcoding was employed in the preparation of TCR libraries, with unique molecular identifiers being used to normalize TCRbeta repertoire quantification. The public reads were quality trimmed at Q25 with fastp and then assembled into clones with MiXCR by TCRdb, keeping productive beta chains. When rows share a CDR3 protein, they turn into one entry using the most common DNA and genes. Present in this sample are hundreds of thousands of distinct CDR3 sequences, approximately 11% of which were seen just once. Roughly 28% of the sample lies in the top ten.

This clonotype has at least ten counts. Its antigen is currently not known. No base qualities exist here, and no much larger clone lies one base off it. The sample's treatment or condition label, in plain terms: allogeneic hematopoietic cell transplantation with graft depleted of TCRalphabeta T cells and CD19 B cells. Transplant recipients were children who received TCRalphabeta/CD19-depleted allogeneic hematopoietic cell grafts. This chain is built from TRBV5-1 and TRBJ2-1, and TRBD2 aligns with 9 junction nucleotides. The starting material was PBMCs, obtained before TCRalphabeta/CD19-depleted stem cell transplant. This clonotype originated in a child less than two years old with acute myeloid leukemia, due to receive a stem cell transplant. In nucleotides, the sequence is TGCGCCAGCAGCTTGGGGGCGGGAGGGCCTTTTGAGCAGTTCTTC. Its protein reads: CASSLGAGGPFEQFF.